This is a list of T cell receptor beta chains from one sample in a study of blood T cell repertoires in COVID-19. Clones were sequenced by immunoSEQ multiplex PCR, and TCRdb holds only the in-frame ones, with some missing. This sample has 15,000 to 16,000 clones, with over 75% found just once. Sequencing was carried out using peripheral blood. These receptors were taken from a man between 65 and 85 years old in a cohort sampled during active COVID-19. Each CDR3 is given with its conserved first and last residue. A D gene is named only where the DNA matches it firmly. Clone size, where shown, is once, few, many, or a class for clones that have expanded.

D gene	J gene	V gene	clone size	CDR3 DNA	CDR3 protein
.	TRBJ2-7	TRBV4-1	.	TGCGCCAGCAGCCAAGATCCCAGATTCTACGAGCAGTACTTC	CASSQDPRFYEQYF
TRBD1	TRBJ2-1	TRBV13	.	TGTGCCAGCAGCTTCCGGGACAGGAACAATGAGCAGTTCTTC	CASSFRDRNNEQFF
.	TRBJ2-7	TRBV28	.	TGTGCCAGCAGCCCGGGACATGGCTACGAGCAGTACTTC	CASSPGHGYEQYF
.	TRBJ2-1	TRBV9	large	TGTGCCAGCAGCGACTCGAGCAATGAGCAGTTCTTC	CASSDSSNEQFF
TRBD2	TRBJ2-1	TRBV27	.	TGTGCCAGCAGTAAAAAGCGGGAGGTCAATGAGCAGTTCTTC	CASSKKREVNEQFF
.	TRBJ2-5	TRBV19	few	TGTGCCAGTAGTATTCGCCCAGACCAAGAGACCCAGTACTTC	CASSIRPDQETQYF
TRBD1	TRBJ2-7	TRBV6-6	few	TGTGCCAGCAGTCAAGGGACAGGGATCCCCTACGAGCAGTACTTC	CASSQGTGIPYEQYF
TRBD2	TRBJ2-1	TRBV19	.	TGTGCCAGTAGTATCCGACTAGCGGGAGGGCCTCAGCAGTTCTTC	CASSIRLAGGPQQFF
.	TRBJ1-4	TRBV27	.	TGTGCCAGCAGTCAAATTGACGGGTCGGATGAAAAACTGTTTTTT	CASSQIDGSDEKLFF
TRBD1	TRBJ2-7	TRBV5-1	.	TGCGCCAGCAGCTTGGGGGACAGGGGGCCCTACGAGCAGTACTTC	CASSLGDRGPYEQYF
.	TRBJ1-1	TRBV7-2	.	TGTGCCAGCAGCTTAGGCCGGGTTATCCCTGAAGCTTTCTTT	CASSLGRVIPEAFF
.	TRBJ1-1	TRBV6-4	.	TGTGCCAGCAGTGACTCGCGGGGAGGGTACACTGAAGCTTTCTTT	CASSDSRGGYTEAFF
TRBD1	TRBJ1-6	TRBV2	.	TGTGCCAGCAGTTACACGACAGGGGAATATAATTCACCCCTCCACTTT	CASSYTTGEYNSPLHF
TRBD2	TRBJ2-1	TRBV4-3	.	TGCGCCAGCAGCCAAATAGCGGGAGGGGGCGATGAGCAGTTCTTC	CASSQIAGGGDEQFF
TRBD2	TRBJ2-4	TRBV28	.	TGTGCCAGCATCCAGAGCGGGACCGTAGCCAAAAACATTCAGTACTTC	CASIQSGTVAKNIQYF
TRBD2	TRBJ2-1	TRBV7-9	.	TGTGCCAGCAGCTTAGGGACTAGCGGGAGCTCCTACAATGAGCAGTTCTTC	CASSLGTSGSSYNEQFF
.	TRBJ1-4	TRBV4-1	.	TGCGCCAGCAGCCGGGGGGGAGAAAAACTGTTTTTT	CASSRGGEKLFF
.	TRBJ2-1	TRBV13	.	TGTGCCAGCAGCTTAGGCAGGGCAGGGAACAATGAGCAGTTCTTC	CASSLGRAGNNEQFF
.	TRBJ2-6	TRBV6-4	.	TGTGCCAGCACATTAACAGGGATTGGTGGGGCCAACGTCCTGACTTTC	CASTLTGIGGANVLTF
.	TRBJ2-7	TRBV5-1	.	TGCGCCAGCAGCTTGGGTTCCAGCGGCGAGCAGTACTTC	CASSLGSSGEQYF
TRBD1	TRBJ2-1	TRBV10-3	.	TGTGCCATCAGTGAACCGGACAGGGGGTCATACAATGAGCAGTTCTTC	CAISEPDRGSYNEQFF
TRBD2	TRBJ2-3	TRBV6-1	.	TGTGCCAGCAGTGGGTCCCTAGCGGGGGGGTCCACAGATACGCAGTATTTT	CASSGSLAGGSTDTQYF
.	TRBJ1-4	TRBV28	.	TGTGCCAGCAGTTTAAACCAAGCCGGGGAAAAACTGTTTTTT	CASSLNQAGEKLFF
TRBD1	TRBJ2-5	TRBV19	.	TGTGCCAGTAGTGTGACAGGGGTCCAAGAGACCCAGTACTTC	CASSVTGVQETQYF
TRBD1	TRBJ1-2	TRBV7-9	.	TGTGCCAGCAGCTTCGTGGGACAGATACATGGCTACACCTTC	CASSFVGQIHGYTF
.	TRBJ2-7	TRBV4-3	.	TGCGCCAGCAGCCAAGACAGCGGGTTTTCCTACGAGCAGTACTTC	CASSQDSGFSYEQYF
.	TRBJ2-1	TRBV11-2	few	TGTGCCAGCACCCAACCGGGGGGATGGGGACAGGTCTACAATGAGCAGTTCTTC	CASTQPGGWGQVYNEQFF
.	TRBJ2-1	TRBV21-1	.	TGTGCCAGCAGCAAAGAAGACGGGGGAGGGAAGTCCAATGAGCAGTTCTTC	CASSKEDGGGKSNEQFF
.	TRBJ1-2	TRBV4-3	.	TGCGCCAGCAGCCAAGATTTACAAGTCTATGGCTACACCTTC	CASSQDLQVYGYTF
.	TRBJ2-7	TRBV3-1/TRBV3-2	.	TGTGCCAGCAGCCAAGATTTTCTACAGTCGGAGGGTTTCTTC	CASSQDFLQSEGFF
.	TRBJ1-2	TRBV19	few	TGTGCCAGTAGTCCCGAGGTTCTCGTGGACTATGGCTACACCTTC	CASSPEVLVDYGYTF
.	TRBJ2-7	TRBV10-2	.	TGCGCCAGCAGTGAGTCCGGGTCAGCCTCCTACGAGCAGTACTTC	CASSESGSASYEQYF
.	TRBJ2-5	TRBV9	once	TGTGCCAGCAGCCCTAGACGTCAGAGTGAGCAAGAGACCCAGTACTTC	CASSPRRQSEQETQYF
TRBD1	TRBJ1-1	TRBV12-3/TRBV12-4	.	TGTGCCAGCAGTTTAGCGAGGGGGCCTGAAGCTTTCTTT	CASSLARGPEAFF
.	TRBJ1-5	TRBV5-4	.	TGTGCCAGCAGGTCTTTGGAGAGGCCCCAGCATTTT	CASRSLERPQHF